Listed below are T cell receptor beta chains from one sample, sequenced in a study of glioma-infiltrating T cells after dendritic cell vaccination. Sequencing used immunoSEQ multiplex PCR; TCRdb keeps in-frame clones, though not all of them. Counted here are some 70,000 clones, approximately 78% occurring once; the ten biggest clones make up approximately 8.5%. The source material was blood, sampled before dendritic cell vaccination. Receptors originate from a human donor with glioblastoma. The CDR3 runs from the conserved cysteine through the conserved F or W.

J,V,CDR3
TRBJ2-1,TRBV25-1,CASLTGVAGGLGEQFF
TRBJ2-5,TRBV7-6,CASSLRAGGSWAETQYF
TRBJ1-4,TRBV14,CASSQLMGASEKLFF
TRBJ1-3,TRBV5-5,CASSLGGSGQGIYF
TRBJ2-7,TRBV19,CASSISTGGGQYF
TRBJ2-7,TRBV7-6,CASSPAGSEQYF
TRBJ2-3,TRBV10-1,CASSESLVAGDTQYF
NA,TRBV5-1,CASRWTSSSYEQYF
TRBJ1-3,TRBV6-1,CASSERTRDRGKYNISGNTIYF
TRBJ1-4,TRBV6-5,CASSRAERGEKLFF
TRBJ2-5,TRBV5-4,CASSWAAGGRGGTQYF
TRBJ1-5,TRBV28,CASSLEGAQPQHF